Below are 9 T cell receptor beta chains sequenced from a single sample in a study of identical twins. TCRdb reprocessed the 5' RACE reads with MiXCR, giving one entry per CDR3 protein. The top ten clones hold roughly 3% of a sample with 450,000 to 650,000 distinct CDR3 sequences, nearly 10% of them seen once. In addition, the sample was reused for a study of yellow fever vaccine responses in identical twins.

The sequenced sample was PBMCs. These receptor sequences come from a woman aged 18-35 years in good health.

A few counts support this clonotype. The genes are TRBV20-1 and TRBJ2-1, with 8 bases fitting TRBD1. V shed 5 bases and J 2 bases; nucleotides not matched to a gene: 8. Per the germline V gene, CDR1 is DFQATT and CDR2 is SNEGSKA (reference sequence). The length of the CDR3 is 15 residues. CDR3 region: CSAPDRDRPYNEQFF. The CDR3, as DNA: TGCAGTGCTCCGGACCGGGACAGGCCCTACAATGAGCAGTTCTTC.

This clonotype was seen a handful of times. The genes are TRBV12-3 or TRBV12-4 and TRBJ2-7; no clear D gene. Trimming removed 6 bases from V and 3 bases from J, with 9 bases in between. The CDR3 is made up of 12 amino acids. The CDR3 coding sequence is TGTGCCAGCAGGCTCGGCGTCTACGAGCAGTACTTC. This translates into CASRLGVYEQYF.

Many counts were recorded for this clonotype. This chain uses TRBV12-3 or TRBV12-4 with TRBJ2-1, with 12 bases matching TRBD2. The CDR3 totals 17 residues. Losses at the gene ends were 5 bases for V and 4 bases for J; bases not matched to a gene: 9. This chain's CDR3 is CASSPGTSGSRYNEQFF. CDR3 coding DNA: TGTGCCAGCAGTCCTGGGACTAGCGGGTCGAGGTACAATGAGCAGTTCTTC.

This chain connects TRBV3-1 to TRBJ2-6; D remains unclear. This CDR3 is built from 17 residues. Per germline, CDR1 LGHDT and CDR2 YNNKEL (reference sequence). Trimming left V 1 base short and J 4 bases short, with 14 bases between. The CDR3 sequence is CASSQGSRWAGANVLTF. The CDR3 DNA follows: TGTGCCAGCAGCCAAGGGAGTCGTTGGGCCGGGGCCAACGTCCTGACTTTC.

The gene calls are TRBV7-3 and TRBJ2-7, with TRBD2 matching 11 bases. Trimming removed 0 bases from V and 4 bases from J; junction bases left unmatched: 17. Looked up from germline, CDR1 is SGHTA and CDR2 is FQGTGA. The CDR3 length is 20 residues. In DNA form, the CDR3 reads TGTGCCAGCAGCTTAACTGGTTTGGCTAGCGGGGGGTATAGGGAATACGAGCAGTACTTC. Translated, it gives CASSLTGLASGGYREYEQYF.

This clonotype was recorded many times. V and J are TRBV5-1 and TRBJ1-2; D uncertain. This CDR3 comprises 14 residues. The V gene's germline CDR1 is SGHRS and CDR2 YFSETQ. V gave up 0 bases and J gave up 1 base, with 7 bases separating them. The CDR3 DNA sequence: TGCGCCAGCAGCTTGGCTCCCAGTAACTATGGCTACACCTTC. This encodes CASSLAPSNYGYTF.

In this sample, this clonotype turned up a few times. This rearrangement joins TRBV7-8 to TRBJ2-3; unclear D gene. The CDR3 covers 12 residues. Germline-derived CDR1 and CDR2 are SGHVS and FQNEAQ. V was cut by 4 bases and J by 6 bases, with 8 bases left in between. The CDR3 DNA sequence: TGTGCCAGCAGCTCCCACCCGGATACGCAGTATTTT. Protein sequence: CASSSHPDTQYF.

Only a few counts were recorded for this clonotype. The chain has TRBV29-1 and TRBJ2-1, with D tentatively TRBD1 (5 bases). Trimming shortened V by 2 bases and J by 7 bases, and 15 bases separated the two germline ends. The CDR3 runs to 14 residues. Germline V gene data show CDR1 as SQVTM and CDR2 as ANQGSEA. As DNA, the CDR3 is TGCAGCGTTGAAAGGGGCTTCCTGGGGAATGAGCAGTTCTTC. Translating gives CSVERGFLGNEQFF.

The V gene is TRBV9, the J gene TRBJ2-5, with a weak D call TRBD1 (7 bases). V gave up 3 bases and J gave up 5 bases, with 14 bases separating them. The CDR3 contains 14 residues. Germline loops: CDR1 SGDLS, CDR2 YYNGEE. Written as DNA, the CDR3 is TGTGCCAGCAGCGCGACAGGGACTGAGGAGACCCAGTACTTC. Translated, it gives CASSATGTEETQYF.